The 18 T cell receptor beta chains presented below share a single source sample, sequenced in a study of cytomegalovirus exposure and HLA in healthy donors. The study ran its PCR with 60 Vbeta and 13 Jbeta primers. Produced via immunoSEQ multiplex PCR; TCRdb's table is partial and in-frame only. Found here are 100,000 to 150,000 clones, 76% of them singletons; the top ten hold just under 2%. The sample consisted of PBMCs. The receptor set was obtained from a middle-aged man in good health and CMV-seronegative.

This clone has just a few counts. J is TRBJ2-2 and V is TRBV7-8; TRBD2 matches 10 bases. V lost 0 bases and J lost 2; bases outside the gene matches: 6. Germline V gene data show CDR1 as SGHVS and CDR2 as FQNEAQ. CDR3 size: 18 residues. As DNA, the CDR3 is TGTGCCAGCAGCTTAGCGCGGGCTAGCGGGGGTAACACCGGGGAGCTGTTTTTT. Residues: CASSLARASGGNTGELFF.

The gene calls are TRBV19 and TRBJ1-2; a possible D gene is TRBD1 (5 bases). The CDR3 is made up of 13 amino acids. CDR1 and CDR2 (germline): LNHDA, SQIVND (reference sequence). V lost 3 bases, J lost 6 bases, and 11 bases lay in between. CDR3 amino acids: CASSIPGEDGYTF. The CDR3 coding sequence is TGTGCCAGTAGTATCCCGGGGGAGGATGGCTACACCTTC.

V is TRBV5-6 and J is TRBJ1-4; the match to TRBD1 covers 7 bases. In germline, CDR1 is SGHDT, CDR2 YYEEEE. This CDR3 is built from 15 residues. Trimming took 4 bases from V and 4 from J; bases not matched to a gene: 7. This chain's CDR3 is CASSQTTGLNEKLFF. CDR3 DNA sequence: TGTGCCAGCAGCCAAACGACAGGGCTTAATGAAAAACTGTTTTTT.

The chain uses TRBV7-2 and TRBJ1-2; TRBD1 matches at 8 bases. V shed 1 base, J shed 2 bases, and the junction held 6 bases outside the gene matches. The CDR3 runs 16 residues. In germline, CDR1 is SGHTA, CDR2 FQGNSA. The CDR3: CASSLEAGTGNYGYTF. The CDR3 DNA reads as TGTGCCAGCAGCTTAGAGGCCGGGACAGGAAACTATGGCTACACCTTC.

The genes are TRBV11-2 and TRBJ2-5, with 14 bases identical to TRBD2. The CDR3 spans 16 residues. The ends lost 5 bases at V and 4 bases at J; junction bases unmatched: 6. Germline CDR1 and CDR2: SGHAT and FQNNGV. The CDR3 DNA follows: TGTGCCAGCAGCCCCGGACTAGCGGGGGGACGAGAGACCCAGTACTTC. Protein sequence: CASSPGLAGGRETQYF.

The chain joins TRBV16 to TRBJ2-2; D gene uncertain. CDR3 length: 15 amino acids. V was clipped by 2 bases and J by 1 base, with 8 bases between them. Germline V gives CDR1 KGHSY, CDR2 FQNENV. This chain's CDR3 is CASSQNSGNTGELFF. In nucleotides, the CDR3 is TGTGCCAGCAGCCAAAATTCGGGGAACACCGGGGAGCTGTTTTTT.

The V call is TRBV28, the J call TRBJ1-4; 7 nucleotides align to TRBD1. Trimming cost V 7 bases and J 8 bases; bases outside gene matches: 7. This CDR3 contains 13 residues. CDR1 is MDHEN and CDR2 is SYDVKM in the germline V gene. For the CDR3, the DNA is TGTGCCAGCAACACAGGGGAGTGGGAAAAACTGTTTTTT. It translates to CASNTGEWEKLFF.

This clone was counted between two and nine times. The rearrangement joins TRBV18 to TRBJ2-5, with D tentatively TRBD1 (5 bases). The V and J ends lost 5 bases and 5 bases respectively, with 9 bases between them. CDR3 length: 12 residues. The germline V gene has CDR1 KGHSH and CDR2 LQKENI. The CDR3: CASSSGLETQYF. CDR3 sequence (DNA): TGTGCCAGCTCATCAGGGTTGGAGACCCAGTACTTC.

The chain has TRBV29-1 and TRBJ1-4, with D possibly matching TRBD1 (6 bases). The CDR3 is 12 residues long. Germline assignment: CDR1 SQVTM and CDR2 ANQGSEA. V gave up 7 bases and J gave up 7 bases, with 13 bases separating them. The CDR3 is CSAQGRGEKLFF. CDR3 sequence (DNA): TGCAGCGCCCAGGGGAGGGGTGAAAAACTGTTTTTT.

The V call is TRBV4-1, the J call TRBJ2-7; TRBD1 aligns across 9 bases. The V segment lost 4 bases and the J segment 5 bases; nucleotides outside the gene matches: 3. The CDR3 totals 13 residues. Germline lookup yields CDR1 MGHRA and CDR2 YSYEKL. In nucleotides, the CDR3 is TGCGCCAGCAGCCCCCGGACAGGGGACGAGCAGTACGTC. Its protein is CASSPRTGDEQYV.

The V call is TRBV7-8, the J call TRBJ2-7; D is undetermined. This CDR3 contains 14 residues. Germline loops: CDR1 SGHVS, CDR2 FQNEAQ. V lost 0 bases and J lost 3, with 9 bases in between. In nucleotides, the CDR3 is TGTGCCAGCAGCTTAGCCTATGGCAACTACGAGCAGTACGTC. Translated, it gives CASSLAYGNYEQYV.

The V gene is TRBV29-1, the J gene TRBJ1-1; 9 bases are shared with TRBD1. Germline assignment: CDR1 SQVTM and CDR2 ANQGSEA. The CDR3 is 13 residues long. V was pared by 7 bases and J by 3 bases, with 6 bases of the junction left unmatched. CDR3 amino acids: CSASDRGDTEAFF. DNA of the CDR3: TGCAGCGCCTCCGACAGGGGGGACACTGAAGCTTTCTTT.

The chain is built from TRBV5-6 and TRBJ2-2, with unresolved D. The CDR3 has 14 residues. Trimming removed 0 bases at V and 4 bases at J, with 7 bases between. Per germline, CDR1 SGHDT and CDR2 YYEEEE. The CDR3 reads CASSLAFLTGELFF. The CDR3 DNA is TGTGCCAGCAGCTTGGCGTTCCTCACCGGGGAGCTGTTTTTT.

This chain uses TRBV6-1 with TRBJ2-3, with 8 bases lining up with TRBD1. CDR1 is MNHNS and CDR2 is SASEGT in the germline V gene. This CDR3 comprises 15 residues. Trimming cost V 1 base and J 6 bases; bases outside gene matches: 6. CDR3 protein: CASSEGSGGQDTQYF. CDR3 bases: TGTGCCAGCAGTGAAGGCTCAGGGGGCCAGGATACGCAGTATTTT.

This clone has a handful of counts. This chain joins TRBV2 and TRBJ1-6; D uncertain. The ends were cut back, 2 bases at V and 5 bases at J, with 13 bases in the middle. Germline loops: CDR1 SNHLY, CDR2 FYNNEI. The CDR3 loop spans 16 amino acids. DNA of the CDR3: TGTGCCAGCAGTGAATGGGTACAGACGAATAATTCACCCCTCCACTTT. This sequence encodes CASSEWVQTNNSPLHF.

V gene TRBV7-3 combines with J gene TRBJ1-1, with D uncertain. The V end lost 4 bases, the J end lost 1 base, and 7 bases lay between the germline ends. This CDR3 region has 13 residues. Per the germline V gene, CDR1 is SGHTA and CDR2 is FQGTGA. In DNA form, the CDR3 reads TGTGCCAGCAGCTCCTCAGGGAACACTGAAGCTTTCTTT. Translated, it gives CASSSSGNTEAFF.

This clone has just one count. The chain combines TRBV5-1 with TRBJ2-5; TRBD2 agrees at 8 bases. Trimming took 5 bases from V and 1 from J; bases not matched to a gene: 10. The CDR3 runs 16 residues. The germline V gene encodes CDR1 SGHRS and CDR2 YFSETQ. The chain's CDR3 is CASRRTSSSFQETQYF. The CDR3 DNA is TGCGCCAGCAGACGGACTAGCTCCTCTTTCCAAGAGACCCAGTACTTC.

J is TRBJ2-7 and V is TRBV9; no reliable D call. With 7 bases removed from V and 3 bases from J, the gap between germline ends came to 8 bases. There are 11 residues in the CDR3. Looked up from germline, CDR1 is SGDLS and CDR2 is YYNGEE. CDR3 amino acids: CASFMNYEQYV. The CDR3 DNA reads as TGTGCCAGCTTTATGAACTACGAGCAGTACGTC.